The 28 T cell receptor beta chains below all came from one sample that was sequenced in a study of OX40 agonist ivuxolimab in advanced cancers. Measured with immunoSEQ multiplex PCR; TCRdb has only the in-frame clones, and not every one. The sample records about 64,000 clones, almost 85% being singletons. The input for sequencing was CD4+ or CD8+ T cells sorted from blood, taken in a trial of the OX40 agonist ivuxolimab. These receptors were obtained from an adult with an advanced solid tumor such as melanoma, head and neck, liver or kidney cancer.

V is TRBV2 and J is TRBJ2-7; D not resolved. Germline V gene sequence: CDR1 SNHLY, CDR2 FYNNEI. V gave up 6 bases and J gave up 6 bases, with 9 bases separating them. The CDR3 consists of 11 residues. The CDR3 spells CASSLVVEQYF. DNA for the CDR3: TGTGCCAGCAGCCTGGTAGTCGAGCAGTACTTC.

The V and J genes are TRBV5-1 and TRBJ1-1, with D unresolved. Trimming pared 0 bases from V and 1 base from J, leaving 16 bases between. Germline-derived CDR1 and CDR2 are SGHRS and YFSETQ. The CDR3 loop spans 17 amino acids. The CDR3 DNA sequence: TGCGCCAGCAGCTTGGTTTTAGTGGGCCGGGGGAACACTGAAGCTTTCTTT. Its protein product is CASSLVLVGRGNTEAFF.

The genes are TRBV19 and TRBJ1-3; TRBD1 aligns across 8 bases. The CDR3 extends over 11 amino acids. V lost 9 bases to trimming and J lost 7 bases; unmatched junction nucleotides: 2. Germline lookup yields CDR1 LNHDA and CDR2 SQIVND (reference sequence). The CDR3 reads CASRQGNTIYF. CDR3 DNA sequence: TGTGCCAGCAGACAGGGGAACACCATATATTTT.

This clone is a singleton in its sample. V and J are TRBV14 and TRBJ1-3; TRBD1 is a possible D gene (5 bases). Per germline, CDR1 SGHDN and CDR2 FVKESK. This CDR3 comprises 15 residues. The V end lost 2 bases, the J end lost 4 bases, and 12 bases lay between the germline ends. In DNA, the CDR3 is TGTGCCAGCAGCCAACTGGGGACCCTAGGAAACACCATATATTTT. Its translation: CASSQLGTLGNTIYF.

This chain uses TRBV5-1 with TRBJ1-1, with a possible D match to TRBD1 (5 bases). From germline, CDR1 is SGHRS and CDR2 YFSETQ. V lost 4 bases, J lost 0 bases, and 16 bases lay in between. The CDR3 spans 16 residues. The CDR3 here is CASSDSGPYLNTEAFF. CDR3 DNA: TGCGCCAGCAGCGACTCGGGGCCCTATTTGAACACTGAAGCTTTCTTT.

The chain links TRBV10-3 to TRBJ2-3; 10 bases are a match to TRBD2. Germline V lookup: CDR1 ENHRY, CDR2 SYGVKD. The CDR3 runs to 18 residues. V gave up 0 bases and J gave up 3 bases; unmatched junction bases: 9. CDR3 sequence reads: CAISESGLAGVETDTQYF. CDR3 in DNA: TGTGCCATCAGTGAGTCCGGGCTAGCGGGAGTTGAAACAGATACGCAGTATTTT.

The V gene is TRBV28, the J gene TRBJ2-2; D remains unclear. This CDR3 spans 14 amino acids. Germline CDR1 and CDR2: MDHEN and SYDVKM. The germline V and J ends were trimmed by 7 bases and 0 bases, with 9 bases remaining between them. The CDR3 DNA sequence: TGTGCCAGCATCCTAGGGCCGAACACCGGGGAGCTGTTTTTT. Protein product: CASILGPNTGELFF.

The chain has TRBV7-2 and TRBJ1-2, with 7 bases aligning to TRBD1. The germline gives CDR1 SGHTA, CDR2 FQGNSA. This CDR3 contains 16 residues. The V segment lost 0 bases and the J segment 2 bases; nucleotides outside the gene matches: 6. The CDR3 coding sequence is TGTGCCAGCAGCTTAGCAGGCAAGGGACAGAACTATGGCTACACCTTC. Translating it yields CASSLAGKGQNYGYTF.

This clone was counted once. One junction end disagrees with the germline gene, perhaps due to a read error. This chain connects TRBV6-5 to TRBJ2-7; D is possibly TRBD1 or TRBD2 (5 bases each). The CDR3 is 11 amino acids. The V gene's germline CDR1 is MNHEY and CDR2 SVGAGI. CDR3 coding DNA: TGTGCCAGCAGTTTCCGGGACCGACTTTGCTTC. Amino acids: CASSFRDRLCF.

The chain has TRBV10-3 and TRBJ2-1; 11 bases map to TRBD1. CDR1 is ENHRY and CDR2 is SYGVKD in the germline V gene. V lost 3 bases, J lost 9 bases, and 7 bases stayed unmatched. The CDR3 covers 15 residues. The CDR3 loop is CAISDRRDRGSEQFF. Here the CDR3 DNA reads TGTGCCATCAGTGACCGGCGGGACAGGGGGTCTGAGCAGTTCTTC.

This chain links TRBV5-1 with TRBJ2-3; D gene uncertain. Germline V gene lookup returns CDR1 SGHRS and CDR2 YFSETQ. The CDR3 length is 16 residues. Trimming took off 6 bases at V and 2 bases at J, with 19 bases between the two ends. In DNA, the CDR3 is TGCGCCAGCACCCCCCGGTTTGGGCCCCCCACAGATACGCAGTATTTT. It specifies CASTPRFGPPTDTQYF. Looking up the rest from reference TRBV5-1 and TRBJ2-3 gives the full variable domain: KAGVTQTPRYLIKTRGQQVTLSCSPISGHRSVSWYQQTPGQGLQFLFEYFSETQRNKGNFPGRFSGRQFSNSRSEMNVSTLELGDSALYLCASTPRFGPPTDTQYFGPGTRLTVL.

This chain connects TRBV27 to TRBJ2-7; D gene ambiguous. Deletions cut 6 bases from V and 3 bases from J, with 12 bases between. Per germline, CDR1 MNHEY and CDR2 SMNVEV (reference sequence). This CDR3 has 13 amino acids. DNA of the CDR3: TGTGCCAGCAGCCTCAAGGCAGGCTACGAGCAGTACTTC. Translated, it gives CASSLKAGYEQYF.

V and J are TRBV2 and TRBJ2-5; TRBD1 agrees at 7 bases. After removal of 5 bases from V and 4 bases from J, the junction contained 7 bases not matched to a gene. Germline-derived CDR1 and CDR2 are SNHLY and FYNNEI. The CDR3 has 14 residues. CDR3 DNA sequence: TGTGCCAGCAGTAGAGACAGGGTGGGAGAGACCCAGTACTTC. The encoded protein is CASSRDRVGETQYF.

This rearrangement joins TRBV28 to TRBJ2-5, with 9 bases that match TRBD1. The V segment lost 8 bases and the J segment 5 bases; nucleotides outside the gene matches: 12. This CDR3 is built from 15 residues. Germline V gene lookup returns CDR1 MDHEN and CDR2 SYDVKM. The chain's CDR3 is CASSSPGQGGETQYF. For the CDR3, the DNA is TGTGCCAGCTCCTCGCCGGGACAGGGCGGGGAGACCCAGTACTTC.

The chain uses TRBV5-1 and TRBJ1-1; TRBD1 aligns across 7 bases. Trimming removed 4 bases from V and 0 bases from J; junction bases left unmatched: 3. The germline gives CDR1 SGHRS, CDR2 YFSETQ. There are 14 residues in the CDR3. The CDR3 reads CASSDRVMNTEAFF. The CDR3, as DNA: TGCGCCAGCAGCGACAGGGTTATGAACACTGAAGCTTTCTTT.

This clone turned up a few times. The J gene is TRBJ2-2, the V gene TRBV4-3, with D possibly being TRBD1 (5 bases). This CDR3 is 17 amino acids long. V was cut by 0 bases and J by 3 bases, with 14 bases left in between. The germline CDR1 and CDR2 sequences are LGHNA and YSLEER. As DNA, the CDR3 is TGCGCCAGCAGCCAAGATTCAGGGATATTGGACACCGGGGAGCTGTTTTTT. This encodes CASSQDSGILDTGELFF.

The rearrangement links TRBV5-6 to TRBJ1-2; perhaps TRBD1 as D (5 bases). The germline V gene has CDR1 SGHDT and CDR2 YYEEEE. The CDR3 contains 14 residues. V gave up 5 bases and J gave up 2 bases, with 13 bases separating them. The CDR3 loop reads CASSRQRLNYGYTF. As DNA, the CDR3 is TGTGCCAGCAGTCGACAGCGACTGAACTATGGCTACACCTTC.

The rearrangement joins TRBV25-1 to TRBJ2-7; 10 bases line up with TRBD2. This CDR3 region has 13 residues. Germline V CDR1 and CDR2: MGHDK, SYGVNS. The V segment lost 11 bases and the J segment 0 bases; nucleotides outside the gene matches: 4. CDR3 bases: TGTGCCTGTCGGACTAGCGGCTCCTACGAGCAGTACTTC. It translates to CACRTSGSYEQYF.

The CDR3 DNA sequence: TGTGCCAGCAGCCGGGACAGGACCGGGGAGCTGTTTTTT. Translating it yields CASSRDRTGELFF. The rearrangement joins TRBV7-3 to TRBJ2-2; 8 bases are a match to TRBD1. Germline loops: CDR1 SGHTA, CDR2 FQGTGA. The CDR3 is made up of 13 amino acids. Unmatched junction bases numbered 1, after V lost 5 bases and J lost 5 bases.

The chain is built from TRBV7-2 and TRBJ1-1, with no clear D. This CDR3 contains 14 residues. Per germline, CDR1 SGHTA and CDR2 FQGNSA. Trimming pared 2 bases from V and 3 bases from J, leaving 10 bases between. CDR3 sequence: CASSLFGEDTEAFF. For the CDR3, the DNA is TGTGCCAGCAGCTTATTCGGGGAGGACACTGAAGCTTTCTTT.

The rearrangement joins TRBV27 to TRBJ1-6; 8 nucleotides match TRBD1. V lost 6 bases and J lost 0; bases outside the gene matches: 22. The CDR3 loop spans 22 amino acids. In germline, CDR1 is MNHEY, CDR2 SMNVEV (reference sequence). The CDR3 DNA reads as TGTGCCAGCAGAACCACCCGGAATCAGGGGGCGAGAGGGAGCTCCTATAATTCACCCCTCCACTTT. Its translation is CASRTTRNQGARGSSYNSPLHF.

The DNA for the CDR3 is TGTGCCAGCAGTTTACCCTCCGGCCCCTACAATGAGCAGTTCTTC. Its translation is CASSLPSGPYNEQFF. The chain is built from TRBV27 and TRBJ2-1; D unclear. Germline V gene data show CDR1 as MNHEY and CDR2 as SMNVEV (reference sequence). This CDR3 is 15 amino acids long. With 2 bases removed from V and 2 bases from J, the gap between germline ends came to 10 bases.

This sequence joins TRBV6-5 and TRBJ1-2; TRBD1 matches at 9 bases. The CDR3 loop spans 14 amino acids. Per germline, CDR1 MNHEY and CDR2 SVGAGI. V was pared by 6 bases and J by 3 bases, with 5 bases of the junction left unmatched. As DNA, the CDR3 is TGTGCCAGCAGCCCGGACAGGGGTTACTATGGCTACACCTTC. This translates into CASSPDRGYYGYTF.

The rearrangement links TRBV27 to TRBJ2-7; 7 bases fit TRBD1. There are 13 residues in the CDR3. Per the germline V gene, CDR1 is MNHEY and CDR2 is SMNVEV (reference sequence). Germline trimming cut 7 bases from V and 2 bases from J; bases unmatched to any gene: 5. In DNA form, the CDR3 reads TGTGCCAGCACCAGACAGGGCGCCTACGAGCAGTACTTC. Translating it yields CASTRQGAYEQYF.

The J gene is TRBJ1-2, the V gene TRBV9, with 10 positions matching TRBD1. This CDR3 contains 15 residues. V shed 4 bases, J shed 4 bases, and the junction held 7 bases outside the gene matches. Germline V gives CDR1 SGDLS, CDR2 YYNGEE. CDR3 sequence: CASSPGTGEGYGYTF. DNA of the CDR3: TGTGCCAGCAGCCCAGGGACAGGGGAGGGCTATGGCTACACCTTC.

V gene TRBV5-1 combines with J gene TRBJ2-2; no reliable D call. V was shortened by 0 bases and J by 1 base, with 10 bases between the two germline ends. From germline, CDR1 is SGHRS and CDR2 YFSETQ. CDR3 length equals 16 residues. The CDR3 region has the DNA TGCGCCAGCAGCTTGGCTACGGCTGGGAACACCGGGGAGCTGTTTTTT. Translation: CASSLATAGNTGELFF.

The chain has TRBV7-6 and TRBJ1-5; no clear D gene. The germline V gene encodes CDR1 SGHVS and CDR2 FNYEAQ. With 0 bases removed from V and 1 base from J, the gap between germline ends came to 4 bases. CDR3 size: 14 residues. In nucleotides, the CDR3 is TGTGCCAGCAGCTTAGCGCCCAGCAATCAGCCCCAGCATTTT. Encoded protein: CASSLAPSNQPQHF.

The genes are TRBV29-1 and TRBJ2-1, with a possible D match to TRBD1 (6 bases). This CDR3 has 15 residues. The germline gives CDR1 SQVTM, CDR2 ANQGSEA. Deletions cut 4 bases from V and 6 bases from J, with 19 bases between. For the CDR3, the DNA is TGCAGCGTTGTGCCAAGAGTGGGGACACTCAATGAGCAGTTCTTC. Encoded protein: CSVVPRVGTLNEQFF.